What follows are 8 T cell receptor beta chains derived from one specimen sequenced in a study of technical replicates of blood from a handful of donors. Sequencing was performed with immunoSEQ multiplex PCR; in TCRdb, only in-frame clones are kept and a portion is missing. The sample shows over 50,000 clones, approximately 92% of them seen only once. The sample consisted of PBMCs. Receptors were obtained from a human donor in good health. Some clones in this sample may be carry-over from other donors' samples.

The V gene is TRBV11-3, the J gene TRBJ2-1; TRBD2 might be the D (6 bases). Germline V lookup: CDR1 SGHNT, CDR2 YENEEA. The CDR3 is made up of 14 amino acids. V dropped 1 base and J dropped 6 bases, with 10 bases sitting between them. The CDR3 loop is CASSLAGVSNEQFF. CDR3 nucleotides: TGTGCCAGCAGCTTAGCGGGAGTAAGCAATGAGCAGTTCTTC.

V is TRBV6-5 and J is TRBJ2-7; 14 positions agree with TRBD2. The CDR3 is made up of 14 amino acids. V lost 4 bases and J lost 4; bases outside the gene matches: 0. Germline V lookup: CDR1 MNHEY, CDR2 SVGAGI. CDR3 in amino acids: CASSWTSGGYEQYF. For the CDR3, the DNA is TGTGCCAGCAGTTGGACTAGCGGGGGGTACGAGCAGTACTTC.

This clone has a single count. V usage is TRBV6-5 and J usage is TRBJ1-2, with 9 bases aligning to TRBD1. The trim removed 2 bases at V and 4 bases at J, leaving 5 bases unmatched. This CDR3 region has 15 residues. In germline, CDR1 is MNHEY, CDR2 SVGAGI. CDR3 region: CASSYAGGQGYGYTF. CDR3 DNA sequence: TGTGCCAGCAGTTACGCAGGGGGACAGGGCTATGGCTACACCTTC.

The CDR3 DNA follows: TGTGCCAGCAGCTTGGGATCGGGGGGGCATAAGGAGACCCAGTACTTC. Translation: CASSLGSGGHKETQYF. This rearrangement joins TRBV5-8 to TRBJ2-5; 8 nucleotides match TRBD2. Germline V CDR1 and CDR2: SGHTS, YDEGEE. The CDR3 is made up of 16 amino acids. The V and J ends lost 0 bases and 5 bases, in that order; junction bases with no gene match: 9.

This clone appeared once. The chain joins TRBV7-8 to TRBJ1-5; maybe TRBD1 (5 bases). The V gene's germline CDR1 is SGHVS and CDR2 FQNEAQ. The CDR3 length is 14 residues. V was shortened by 5 bases and J by 6 bases, with 14 bases between the two germline ends. The CDR3 nucleotides are TGTGCCAGCAGCCCGGACGGGGGGAGTCAGCCCCAGCATTTT. Encoded protein: CASSPDGGSQPQHF.

The chain carries TRBV6-5 and TRBJ1-1; D may be TRBD1 (6 bases). The CDR3 sequence is 15 residues long. Trimming removed 4 bases from V and 1 base from J, with 13 bases in between. Germline CDR1 reads MNHEY; CDR2 reads SVGAGI. Written as DNA, the CDR3 is TGTGCCAGCAGTTGGGCTGGACAGTCGAACACTGAAGCTTTCTTT. This codes for CASSWAGQSNTEAFF.

This clone appeared a few times. The chain employs TRBV5-6 and TRBJ1-1; 7 bases fit TRBD1. CDR1 is SGHDT, CDR2 YYEEEE, per germline. This CDR3 has 14 amino acids. Losses at the gene ends were 1 base for V and 4 bases for J; bases not matched to a gene: 4. The DNA for the CDR3 is TGTGCCAGCAGCTTGAGAGGGGGCGGCACTGAAGCTTTCTTT. This translates into CASSLRGGGTEAFF. The variable domain in full, with the rest retrieved from reference TRBV5-6 and TRBJ1-1, is DAGVTQSPTHLIKTRGQQVTLRCSPKSGHDTVSWYQQALGQGPQFIFQYYEEEERQRGNFPDRFSGHQFPNYSSELNVNALLLGDSALYLCASSLRGGGTEAFFGQGTRLTVV.

The chain recombines TRBV14 with TRBJ2-1; D is unclear. Germline assignment: CDR1 SGHDN and CDR2 FVKESK. Trimming removed 0 bases at V and 6 bases at J, with 9 bases between. The CDR3 spans 14 residues. The CDR3 here is CASSQEVALNEQFF. The CDR3 nucleotides read TGTGCCAGCAGCCAAGAGGTGGCCCTCAATGAGCAGTTCTTC.